These 8 T cell receptor beta chains originate from one sample sequenced in a study of OX40 agonist ivuxolimab in advanced cancers. Repertoires were generated with immunoSEQ multiplex PCR, while TCRdb's copy carries only in-frame clones and drops some. The sample has roughly 64,000 clones, approximately 90% seen once. Specimen: CD4+ or CD8+ T cells sorted from blood, collected in a trial of the OX40 agonist ivuxolimab. The receptors come from an adult with an advanced solid tumor such as melanoma, head and neck, liver or kidney cancer.

The J gene is TRBJ2-2, the V gene TRBV30, with 10 positions matching TRBD1. Germline-derived CDR1 and CDR2 are GTSNPN and SVGIG (reference sequence). This CDR3 spans 15 amino acids. V shed 6 bases, J shed 7 bases, and the junction held 11 bases outside the gene matches. Here the CDR3 reads CACRQGAKLNGELFF. In DNA, the CDR3 is TGTGCCTGCCGACAGGGGGCTAAATTAAACGGGGAGCTGTTTTTT.

This clone appeared a single time. The J gene is TRBJ2-1, the V gene TRBV11-1; D uncertain. V was trimmed by 2 bases and J by 5 bases, leaving 7 bases between them. The CDR3 consists of 13 residues. Germline V CDR1 and CDR2: SGHAT, FQDESV (reference sequence). Here the CDR3 DNA reads TGTGCCAGCAGCTTATTGATAGACAATGAGCAGTTCTTC. Amino acid sequence: CASSLLIDNEQFF.

This chain joins TRBV6-1 and TRBJ2-5; no clear D gene. Germline V gene data show CDR1 as MNHNS and CDR2 as SASEGT. Trimming shortened V by 6 bases and J by 0 bases, and 11 bases separated the two germline ends. The CDR3 runs 14 residues. The CDR3 bases are TGTGCCAGCAGAAACCTGACACACCAAGAGACCCAGTACTTC. Amino acid sequence: CASRNLTHQETQYF.

The gene calls are TRBV6-1 and TRBJ2-1; D remains unclear. Germline lookup yields CDR1 MNHNS and CDR2 SASEGT. The CDR3 spans 14 residues. The V end was cut by 7 bases, the J end by 0 bases, with 10 bases between. CDR3 amino acids: CASKPDFSYNEQFF. DNA for the CDR3: TGTGCCAGCAAACCAGATTTCTCCTACAATGAGCAGTTCTTC.

The V and J genes are TRBV13 and TRBJ2-1; 10 nucleotides align to TRBD2. Germline V gene sequence: CDR1 PRHDT, CDR2 FYEKMQ (reference sequence). The CDR3 contains 16 residues. V dropped 2 bases and J dropped 2; count of bases not matched to a gene: 3. The DNA of the CDR3 is TGTGCCAGCAGCTTAAGCGGGAGGGCCCCCTACAATGAGCAGTTCTTC. As protein: CASSLSGRAPYNEQFF. The full variable domain, its missing parts supplied by reference TRBV13 and TRBJ2-1, is AAGVIQSPRHLIKEKRETATLKCYPIPRHDTVYWYQQGPGQDPQFLISFYEKMQSDKGSIPDRFSAQQFSDYHSELNMSSLELGDSALYFCASSLSGRAPYNEQFFGPGTRLTVL.

V is TRBV28 and J is TRBJ1-2, with 7 nucleotides matching TRBD1. Germline loops: CDR1 MDHEN, CDR2 SYDVKM. The CDR3 is made up of 15 amino acids. V dropped 2 bases and J dropped 5; count of bases not matched to a gene: 8. The CDR3 is CASSLARDRSYGYTF. In nucleotides, the CDR3 is TGTGCCAGCAGTTTAGCCCGGGACAGATCATATGGCTACACCTTC.

The chain joins TRBV28 to TRBJ2-1; 12 bases match TRBD1. CDR1 MDHEN and CDR2 SYDVKM come from the germline V gene. The CDR3 loop spans 16 amino acids. V lost 5 bases to trimming and J lost 10 bases; unmatched junction nucleotides: 12. The CDR3 is CASSPNPGQGAQEQFF. CDR3 nucleotides: TGTGCCAGCAGTCCAAATCCGGGACAGGGGGCTCAAGAGCAGTTCTTC.

The chain has TRBV19 and TRBJ2-7; tentatively, D is TRBD2 (5 bases). Per germline, CDR1 LNHDA and CDR2 SQIVND (reference sequence). V dropped 5 bases and J dropped 2 bases, with 13 bases sitting between them. The CDR3 is 14 amino acids. For the CDR3, the DNA is TGTGCCAGTAGTGTAACACACGGGGCCTACGAGCAGTACTTC. Residues: CASSVTHGAYEQYF.